These 26 T cell receptor beta chains came from one sample sequenced in a study of T cells in Graves' hyperthyroidism and ophthalmopathy. TCR beta CDR3 sequences were amplified from RNA transcripts. A first-round RT-PCR of the TCR CDR3 used the HTBI primer set. TCRdb used MiXCR to reprocess the multiplex PCR reads, holding one entry per CDR3 protein. Of approximately 590,000 distinct CDR3 sequences in the sample, around 16% are singletons; the top ten hold under 8%. The sequencing input was blood. The source of these receptors is a woman under 40 with Graves' hyperthyroidism.

This clonotype has only a few counts. The chain uses TRBV10-3 and TRBJ2-7, with TRBD2 as a possible D gene (6 bases). CDR1 and CDR2 (germline): ENHRY, SYGVKD. The CDR3 is made up of 15 amino acids. The V end was cut by 4 bases, the J end by 4 bases, with 17 bases between. CDR3 DNA: TGTGCCATCAGTGTTTCGATAGCGGACCCATACGAGCAGTACTTC. This sequence encodes CAISVSIADPYEQYF.

This chain joins TRBV12-5 and TRBJ2-2; 8 positions agree with TRBD1. Germline V CDR1 and CDR2: LGHNT, FRNRAP. This CDR3 spans 17 amino acids. V was pared by 6 bases and J by 1 base, with 10 bases of the junction left unmatched. CDR3 region: CASGLQLGTGNTGELFF. The CDR3 DNA sequence: TGTGCTAGTGGCCTACAATTAGGGACAGGGAACACCGGGGAGCTGTTTTTT. The variable domain in full, with the rest retrieved from reference TRBV12-5 and TRBJ2-2, is DARVTQTPRHKVTEMGQEVTMRCQPILGHNTVFWYRQTMMQGLELLAYFRNRAPLDDSGMPKDRFSAEMPDATLATLKIQPSEPRDSAVYFCASGLQLGTGNTGELFFGEGSRLTVL.

The V call is TRBV15, the J call TRBJ2-5; D perhaps matches TRBD2 (5 bases). The CDR3 has 11 residues. The germline V gene encodes CDR1 LNHNV and CDR2 YYDKDF (reference sequence). V shed 8 bases and J shed 7 bases, with 11 bases lying between them. CDR3 protein: CATARGSTQYF. The CDR3 DNA sequence: TGTGCCACCGCGCGCGGGTCGACCCAGTACTTC.

This clonotype was detected many times. The V gene is TRBV20-1, the J gene TRBJ2-3; D may be TRBD1 (6 bases). V was shortened by 6 bases and J by 4 bases, with 14 bases between the two germline ends. The CDR3 length is 13 residues. Germline-derived CDR1 and CDR2 are DFQATT and SNEGSKA (reference sequence). The CDR3 DNA reads TGCAGTGCAGGGGGAACGGCCGCAGATACGCAGTATTTT. Translation: CSAGGTAADTQYF.

The sample holds many counts of this clonotype. The chain recombines TRBV2 with TRBJ1-4; D perhaps matches TRBD1 (5 bases). The V gene lost 2 bases and the J gene lost 0 bases, with 7 bases spanning the gap. The germline V gene encodes CDR1 SNHLY and CDR2 FYNNEI. There are 15 residues in the CDR3. Written as DNA, the CDR3 is TGTGCCAGCAGTGAATCGGGGGCAACTAATGAAAAACTGTTTTTT. It encodes CASSESGATNEKLFF.

This clonotype was observed many times. The rearrangement joins TRBV9 to TRBJ1-6, with D unclear. Trimming shortened V by 3 bases and J by 10 bases, and 14 bases separated the two germline ends. Germline V gives CDR1 SGDLS, CDR2 YYNGEE. CDR3 length equals 14 residues. CDR3 amino acids: CASSAAGNGSPLHF. The DNA for the CDR3 is TGTGCCAGCAGCGCGGCGGGGAATGGGTCACCCCTCCACTTT.

V is TRBV24-1 and J is TRBJ1-1; D unclear. CDR3 size: 12 residues. The germline V gene has CDR1 KGHDR and CDR2 SFDVKD. V was shortened by 7 bases and J by 0 bases, with 5 bases between the two germline ends. Written as DNA, the CDR3 is TGTGCCACCAGGGAGATGAACACTGAAGCTTTCTTT. Its translation is CATREMNTEAFF.

This clonotype was seen many times. This chain connects TRBV3-1 to TRBJ2-1, with D possibly matching TRBD2 (5 bases). The V and J ends lost 4 bases and 9 bases respectively, with 25 bases between them. Per germline, CDR1 LGHDT and CDR2 YNNKEL (reference sequence). There are 17 residues in the CDR3. In nucleotides, the CDR3 is TGTGCCAGCAGCCCCATTCTCCAGCCGGACTCTTCGTCTGAGCAGTTCTTC. Protein sequence: CASSPILQPDSSSEQFF.

The rearrangement joins TRBV5-1 to TRBJ2-7; 7 bases match TRBD1. The CDR3 length is 14 residues. Germline lookup yields CDR1 SGHRS and CDR2 YFSETQ. The trim removed 0 bases at V and 3 bases at J, leaving 3 bases unmatched. In DNA, the CDR3 is TGCGCCAGCAGCTTGGACGGACAGGACTACGAGCAGTACTTC. Translated: CASSLDGQDYEQYF.

The chain employs TRBV18 and TRBJ2-7, with 8 bases identical to TRBD1. Germline CDR1 is KGHSH and CDR2 is LQKENI. Trimming took 4 bases from V and 4 from J; bases not matched to a gene: 9. CDR3 size: 15 residues. CDR3 DNA: TGTGCCAGCTCACTCCCCGGGACAGGACCTTACGAGCAGTACTTC. Its translation is CASSLPGTGPYEQYF. The full variable domain, its missing parts supplied by reference TRBV18 and TRBJ2-7, is NAGVMQNPRHLVRRRGQEARLRCSPMKGHSHVYWYRQLPEEGLKFMVYLQKENIIDESGMPKERFSAEFPKEGPSILRIQQVVRGDSAAYFCASSLPGTGPYEQYFGPGTRLTVT.

In its sample, this clonotype was seen a few times. CDR3 sequence (DNA): TGTGCCAGCAGCCCCCCTAGCGGGGGAAACTACAATGAGCAGTTCTTC. Translating gives CASSPPSGGNYNEQFF. The chain uses TRBV9 and TRBJ2-1; 10 nucleotides match TRBD2. The CDR3 sequence is 16 residues long. Germline V CDR1 and CDR2: SGDLS, YYNGEE. The trim removed 4 bases at V and 3 bases at J, leaving 7 bases unmatched. Looking up the rest from reference TRBV9 and TRBJ2-1 gives the full variable domain: DSGVTQTPKHLITATGQRVTLRCSPRSGDLSVYWYQQSLDQGLQFLIQYYNGEERAKGNILERFSAQQFPDLHSELNLSSLELGDSALYFCASSPPSGGNYNEQFFGPGTRLTVL.

This clonotype was picked up many times. The chain joins TRBV18 to TRBJ1-1; tentatively, D is TRBD1 (5 bases). CDR1 is KGHSH, CDR2 LQKENI, per germline. The CDR3 has 14 amino acids. The germline V and J ends were trimmed by 2 bases and 4 bases, with 11 bases remaining between them. The CDR3 loop reads CASSPGTEGTEAFF. As DNA, the CDR3 is TGTGCCAGCTCACCAGGGACTGAGGGCACTGAAGCTTTCTTT.

This chain uses TRBV6-5 with TRBJ1-2; TRBD1 matches 7 bases. Trimming at V came to 2 bases and at J to 5 bases, leaving 5 bases not matched to a gene. This CDR3 region has 14 residues. Germline lookup yields CDR1 MNHEY and CDR2 SVGAGI. CDR3 amino acids: CASSYDRDLYGYTF. For the CDR3, the DNA is TGTGCCAGCAGTTACGACAGGGACCTATATGGCTACACCTTC.

This clonotype has ten or more counts. The V call is TRBV24-1, the J call TRBJ2-7; the match to TRBD1 covers 12 bases. The CDR3 is made up of 17 amino acids. The V and J ends lost 1 base and 5 bases, in that order; junction bases with no gene match: 8. Germline lookup yields CDR1 KGHDR and CDR2 SFDVKD. CDR3 loop: CATSDFPGTGGIHEQYF. CDR3 nucleotide sequence: TGTGCCACCAGTGATTTCCCGGGGACAGGGGGCATCCACGAGCAGTACTTC.

This clonotype was observed a few times. The chain recombines TRBV6-1 with TRBJ2-2; D is possibly TRBD1 (6 bases). The ends were cut back, 6 bases at V and 3 bases at J, with 8 bases in the middle. Germline V gene data show CDR1 as MNHNS and CDR2 as SASEGT. The CDR3 runs to 13 residues. CDR3 sequence: CASSGTYTGELFF. The CDR3 nucleotides read TGTGCCAGCAGCGGGACATACACCGGGGAGCTGTTTTTT.

J is TRBJ1-3 and V is TRBV6-1; D ambiguous. The CDR3 is made up of 16 amino acids. Germline loops: CDR1 MNHNS, CDR2 SASEGT. Trimming took 0 bases from V and 0 from J, leaving 9 bases between them. The CDR3 DNA sequence: TGTGCCAGCAGTGAAGCGGTGGCATACTCTGGAAACACCATATATTTT. Protein: CASSEAVAYSGNTIYF.

The chain is built from TRBV30 and TRBJ1-2, with 7 bases identical to TRBD1. CDR3 length equals 14 residues. CDR1 is GTSNPN, CDR2 SVGIG, per germline (reference sequence). Germline trimming cut 2 bases from V and 2 bases from J; bases unmatched to any gene: 5. As DNA, the CDR3 is TGTGCCTGGAGTTCGCGCAGGGGGAACTATGGCTACACCTTC. Translated, it gives CAWSSRRGNYGYTF.

Regarding this clonotype: This may stem from a read error, because a much larger clone lies one nucleotide away. The chain carries TRBV13 and TRBJ1-1; tentative D call: TRBD1 (6 bases). The germline V and J ends were trimmed by 5 bases and 5 bases, with 18 bases remaining between them. The CDR3 sequence is 15 residues long. CDR1 PRHDT and CDR2 FYEKMQ come from the germline V gene (reference sequence). CDR3 bases: TGTGCCAGCAGCCCATCAGGGGCGTCGGGTACTGAAGCTTTCTTT. Translated, it gives CASSPSGASGTEAFF.

This clonotype was counted many times. The V and J genes are TRBV2 and TRBJ2-2; D unclear. CDR1 and CDR2 (germline): SNHLY, FYNNEI. V was trimmed by 2 bases and J by 4 bases, leaving 8 bases between them. The length of the CDR3 is 14 residues. The CDR3 DNA sequence: TGTGCCAGCAGTGAAACTTGGGGCACCGGGGAGCTGTTTTTT. This codes for CASSETWGTGELFF.

A few counts support this clonotype. The chain combines TRBV4-1 with TRBJ2-1, with D perhaps matching TRBD2 (5 bases). The V gene lost 1 base and the J gene lost 5 bases, with 12 bases spanning the gap. The CDR3 spans 15 residues. Germline assignment: CDR1 MGHRA and CDR2 YSYEKL. CDR3: CASSQGASSNNEQFF. Here the CDR3 DNA reads TGCGCCAGCAGCCAAGGGGCTAGCAGTAACAATGAGCAGTTCTTC.

Regarding this clonotype: A much larger clone differs from this one at a single base, so this may be a read error. The V and J genes are TRBV7-9 and TRBJ2-7; unclear D gene. The germline V and J ends were trimmed by 3 bases and 3 bases, with 9 bases remaining between them. CDR3 length: 13 residues. Germline V CDR1 and CDR2: SEHNR, FQNEAQ (reference sequence). CDR3 DNA sequence: TGTGCCAGCAGCTTCGGGTCTAACTACGAGCAGTACTTC. Amino acids: CASSFGSNYEQYF.

This clonotype was seen repeatedly, ten times or more. The chain recombines TRBV28 with TRBJ2-7; 7 positions match TRBD2. CDR3 length: 13 residues. V lost 9 bases, J lost 6 bases, and 11 bases stayed unmatched. Looked up from germline, CDR1 is MDHEN and CDR2 is SYDVKM. The CDR3 DNA reads as TGTGCCAGTGGCGGACTAGTATCGGGCGAGCAGTACTTC. It translates to CASGGLVSGEQYF.

This chain joins TRBV9 and TRBJ2-3, with 8 bases fitting TRBD2. The CDR3 sequence is 15 residues long. Germline V gene lookup returns CDR1 SGDLS and CDR2 YYNGEE. With V trimmed by 3 bases and J by 4 bases, 7 bases remained unmatched. This CDR3 reads CASSAGLAEADTQYF. CDR3 coding DNA: TGTGCCAGCAGCGCTGGACTAGCAGAGGCAGATACGCAGTATTTT.

This clonotype was picked up a small number of times. The chain combines TRBV12-3 or TRBV12-4 with TRBJ1-6; no firm D call. V lost 5 bases to trimming and J lost 7 bases, with 9 bases between them. The CDR3 has 13 residues. CDR3 sequence (DNA): TGTGCCAGCAGTGGTCAGCGGAATTCACCCCTCCACTTT. Amino acids: CASSGQRNSPLHF.

Only a few counts were recorded for this clonotype. The J gene is TRBJ1-2, the V gene TRBV7-9, with unresolved D. The V gene lost 4 bases and the J gene lost 3 bases, with 9 bases spanning the gap. Germline V CDR1 and CDR2: SEHNR, FQNEAQ (reference sequence). The CDR3 runs 13 residues. CDR3 in amino acids: CASSWERDYGYTF. CDR3 nucleotide sequence: TGTGCCAGCAGCTGGGAACGGGACTATGGCTACACCTTC.

The V gene is TRBV19, the J gene TRBJ1-6; D ambiguous. The germline V gene has CDR1 LNHDA and CDR2 SQIVND (reference sequence). Trimming took 7 bases from V and 6 from J, leaving 13 bases between them. The CDR3 has 14 amino acids. CDR3 loop: CASNDAASNSPLHF. The CDR3 DNA reads as TGTGCCAGTAACGACGCGGCGAGTAATTCACCCCTCCACTTT.